This T cell receptor (beta chain) is drawn from a study of T cell repertoires in cytomegalovirus infection. MiXCR was run by TCRdb on the reads, yielding one entry per CDR3 protein. The sample carries 60,000 to 75,000 distinct CDR3 sequences, 3% to 4.5% recorded once. This clonotype was counted at least ten times. V was shortened by 6 bases and J by 6 bases, with 18 bases between the two germline ends. In germline, CDR1 is LNHDA, CDR2 SQIVND (reference sequence). This CDR3 spans 15 amino acids. Sequencing was done on a sample of PBMCs. The origin of this receptor is a human donor in good health (CMV status not recorded). Some clones in this sample may be carry-over from other donors' samples. The chain joins TRBV19 to TRBJ1-5; the D gene is possibly TRBD1 (5 bases). Here the CDR3 DNA reads TGTGCCAGTAGCCCCGGGGCCGAGCATCGTCAGCCCCAGCATTTT. It is translated as CASSPGAEHRQPQHF. The variable domain in full, completed from reference TRBV19 and TRBJ1-5, reads DGGITQSPKYLFRKEGQNVTLSCEQNLNHDAMYWYRQDPGQGLRLIYYSQIVNDFQKGDIAEGYSVSREKKESFPLTVTSAQKNPTAFYLCASSPGAEHRQPQHFGDGTRLSIL.